Listed below are T cell receptor beta chains from one sample, sequenced in a study of blood T cell repertoires in COVID-19. Profiled with immunoSEQ multiplex PCR; TCRdb holds only in-frame clones, not every one. The repertoire holds about 96,000 clones, with around 80% as singletons. Specimen: peripheral blood. The receptors stem from a man aged 50 to 59 who had recovered from COVID-19. Both conserved end residues are part of each CDR3. Clone size appears in some rows only: once, few, many, or a class for an expanded clone.

v_gene	abundance	j_gene	CDR3aa
TRBV5-1	-	TRBJ2-3	CASRSGSTDTQYF
TRBV7-9	-	TRBJ2-3	CASDIRGGTDTQYF
TRBV2	-	TRBJ2-2	CASSRDRGYGELFF
TRBV10-2	-	TRBJ2-5	CASSELAGQETQYF
TRBV9	-	TRBJ1-2	CASSTEAKGYGYGYTF
TRBV10-3	-	TRBJ1-1	CAISESTRGTEAFF
TRBV7-9	-	TRBJ2-6	CASSLGTPGRSGANVLTF
TRBV19	-	TRBJ2-1	CASRTGSYNEQFF
TRBV27	-	TRBJ1-1	CASSLSGGFTEAFF
TRBV4-1	-	TRBJ1-1	CASSQPQQRTEAFF
TRBV27	-	TRBJ2-7	CASSFSPYYEQYF
TRBV11-1	few	TRBJ2-1	CASSDLLAVNEQFF
TRBV19	-	TRBJ1-5	CASKTGGKSNQPQHF
TRBV15	-	TRBJ2-5	CATSRQGQGETQYF
TRBV11-1	-	TRBJ1-1	CASSYHPGGMNTEAFF
TRBV5-1	-	TRBJ1-4	CASSRDRTNEKLFF
TRBV3-1/TRBV3-2	-	TRBJ2-3	CASSQLPSTDTQYF
TRBV23-1	-	TRBJ2-4	CASSQSGGLAKNIQYF
TRBV5-1	-	TRBJ2-2	CASTPGLPNTGELFF
TRBV6-1	-	TRBJ1-4	CASSEDRGINEKLFF
TRBV6-1	few	TRBJ2-3	CASSEAQMRVQYF
TRBV10-3	-	TRBJ2-7	CATHGGQGVNEQYF
TRBV5-4	-	TRBJ2-3	CASSLGGLEDTQYF
TRBV10-3	-	TRBJ2-7	CATGALAGAYEQYF
TRBV6-2/TRBV6-3	-	TRBJ1-2	CASSDPDSTGYGYTF